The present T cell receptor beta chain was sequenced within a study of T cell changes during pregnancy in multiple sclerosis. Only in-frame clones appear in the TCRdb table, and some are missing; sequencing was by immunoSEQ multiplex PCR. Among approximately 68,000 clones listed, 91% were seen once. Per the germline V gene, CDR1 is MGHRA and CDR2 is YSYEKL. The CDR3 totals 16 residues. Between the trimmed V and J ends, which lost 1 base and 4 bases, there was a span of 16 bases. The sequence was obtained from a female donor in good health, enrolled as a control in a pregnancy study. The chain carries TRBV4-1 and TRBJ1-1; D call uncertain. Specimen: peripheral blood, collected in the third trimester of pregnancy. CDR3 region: CASSQGGGAGFTEAFF. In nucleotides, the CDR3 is TGCGCCAGCAGCCAAGGTGGTGGAGCGGGATTCACTGAAGCTTTCTTT.